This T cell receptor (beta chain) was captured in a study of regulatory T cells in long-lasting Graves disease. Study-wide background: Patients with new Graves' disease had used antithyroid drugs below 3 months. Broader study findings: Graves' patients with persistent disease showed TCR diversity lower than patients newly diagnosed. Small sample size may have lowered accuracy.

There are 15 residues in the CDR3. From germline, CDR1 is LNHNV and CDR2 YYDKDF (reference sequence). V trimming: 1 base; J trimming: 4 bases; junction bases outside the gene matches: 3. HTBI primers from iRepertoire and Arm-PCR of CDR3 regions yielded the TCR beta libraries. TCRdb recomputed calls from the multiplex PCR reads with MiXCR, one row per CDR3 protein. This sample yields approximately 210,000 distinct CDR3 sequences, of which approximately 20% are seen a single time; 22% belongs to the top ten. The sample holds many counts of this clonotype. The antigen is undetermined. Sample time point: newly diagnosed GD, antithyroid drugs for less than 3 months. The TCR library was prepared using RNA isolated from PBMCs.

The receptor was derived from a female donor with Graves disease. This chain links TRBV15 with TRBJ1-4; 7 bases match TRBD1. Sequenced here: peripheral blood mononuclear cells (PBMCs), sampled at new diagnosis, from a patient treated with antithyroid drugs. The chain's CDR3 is CATSRAGQINEKLFF. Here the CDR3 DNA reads TGTGCCACCAGCAGAGCGGGACAGATTAATGAAAAACTGTTTTTT.